This T cell receptor (beta chain) was recovered during a study of T cells after somatic rescue of genetic block. Some clones are missing from TCRdb's copy, which holds only in-frame ones; the method was immunoSEQ multiplex PCR. The sample carries tens of thousands of clones, roughly 90% recorded once. The CDR3 length is 14 residues. With 6 bases removed from V and 4 bases from J, the gap between germline ends came to 13 bases. Germline V gene data show CDR1 as MNHEY and CDR2 as SVGAGI. The material sequenced was peripheral blood mononuclear cells (PBMCs). This sequence originates from a man aged 35-49 years. The chain joins TRBV6-5 to TRBJ1-3, with D possibly being TRBD1 (5 bases). In DNA, the CDR3 is TGTGCCAGCAGCAACCAGGGTTCCGGAAACACCATATATTTT. It translates to CASSNQGSGNTIYF.